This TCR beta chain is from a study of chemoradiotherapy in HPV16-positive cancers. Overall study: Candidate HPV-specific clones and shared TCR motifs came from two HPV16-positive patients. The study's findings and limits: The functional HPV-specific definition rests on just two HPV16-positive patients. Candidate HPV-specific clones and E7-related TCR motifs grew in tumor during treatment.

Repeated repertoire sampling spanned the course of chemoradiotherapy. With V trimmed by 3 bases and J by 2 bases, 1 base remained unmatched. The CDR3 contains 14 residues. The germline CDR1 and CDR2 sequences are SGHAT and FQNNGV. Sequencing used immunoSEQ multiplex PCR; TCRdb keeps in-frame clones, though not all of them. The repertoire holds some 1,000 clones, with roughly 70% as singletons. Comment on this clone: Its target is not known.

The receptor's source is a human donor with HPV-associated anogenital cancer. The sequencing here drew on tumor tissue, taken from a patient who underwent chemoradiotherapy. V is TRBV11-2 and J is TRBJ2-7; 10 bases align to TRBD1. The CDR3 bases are TGTGCCAGCAGCTTCGGGACAGGGGCCTACGAGCAGTACTTC. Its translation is CASSFGTGAYEQYF.